This entry features one T cell receptor (beta chain) sequence. Its antigen is not identified. Produced via immunoSEQ multiplex PCR; TCRdb's table is partial and in-frame only. The data hold 100,000 to 150,000 clones, with about 86% observed a single time. During the collection period, no donor immune events like infections were recorded. These data belong to a study of identifying expanded T cells in peripheral blood. The CDR3 contains 17 residues. Germline-derived CDR1 and CDR2 are MDHEN and SYDVKM. The V gene lost 5 bases and the J gene lost 2 bases, with 19 bases spanning the gap. Broader study findings: Approximately 1.1 clones differed between technical replicates, versus about 15 and 19 over time.

The chain links TRBV28 to TRBJ1-5; possibly TRBD1 for D (6 bases). The sequence was collected from a person aged 18 to 75 in good health. Sample: blood. The CDR3 sequence: CASSPPRQAIGNQPQHF. The CDR3 bases are TGTGCCAGCAGTCCCCCTAGACAGGCTATCGGCAATCAGCCCCAGCATTTT.